Reported below is one T cell receptor beta chain. What it binds is unknown. Patients were uniformly node-negative by CT and PET/CT and had received no prior chemotherapy or radiotherapy, with no other malignancies. CDR3 length: 12 residues. The V end lost 3 bases, the J end lost 2 bases, and 5 bases lay between the germline ends. Germline V CDR1 and CDR2: SGDLS, YYNGEE. The genomic DNA TCR beta CDR3 region underwent two rounds of multiplex PCR. For every TRBV and TRBJ gene, a specific primer was used in first-round PCR. Using its own MiXCR run on the multiplex PCR reads, TCRdb lists one record per CDR3 protein. This sample carries about 31,000 distinct CDR3 sequences, around 40% of them seen once, and the ten largest clones take approximately 15%. This entry comes from a study of prognosis after radiotherapy for stage I lung cancer. Study results and caveats: Patients with and without metastases reportedly differed in TRBV and TRBJ gene usage frequencies.

V and J are TRBV9 and TRBJ1-1, with unresolved D. The clonotype comes from a donor aged 50 or older with non-small cell lung cancer. This specimen was PBMCs, taken before or after stereotactic body radiation therapy (not recorded which). CDR3 protein: CASSGSNTEAFF. DNA for the CDR3: TGTGCCAGCAGCGGGAGCAACACTGAAGCTTTCTTT. The variable domain in full, with the rest retrieved from reference TRBV9 and TRBJ1-1, is DSGVTQTPKHLITATGQRVTLRCSPRSGDLSVYWYQQSLDQGLQFLIQYYNGEERAKGNILERFSAQQFPDLHSELNLSSLELGDSALYFCASSGSNTEAFFGQGTRLTVV.